This T cell receptor beta chain was recorded in a study of T cells after yellow fever vaccination. Overall study: Preparation of the low-cell-number fractions used SMART-Seq v4 Ultra Low Input. Study results and caveats: Sorted repertoires could include abundant contaminating clonotypes from bulk cells.

CDR3 length: 15 amino acids. Trimming cost V 4 bases and J 2 bases, with 12 bases left between them. Germline V gives CDR1 KGHSH, CDR2 LQKENI. This clonotype was counted a few times. Its antigen is unidentified. MiXCR, applied by TCRdb to the 5' RACE reads, yields one record per CDR3 protein. The sample records more than 350,000 distinct CDR3 sequences, approximately 10% being singletons. The chain uses TRBV18 and TRBJ2-4; either TRBD1 or TRBD2 may supply D (5 bases each). This clonotype originated in a man aged 18 to 30 who received the YFV17D yellow fever vaccine. Sequences were derived from PBMCs, sampled on the day of the first yellow fever vaccination. The CDR3 here is CASSRPGTTKNIQYF. DNA for the CDR3: TGTGCCAGCTCACGCCCAGGGACGACCAAAAACATTCAGTACTTC.